Listed below are T cell receptor beta chains from one sample, sequenced in a study of persistence of HIV-infected CD4 T cells. For these receptors, no antigen is known. Libraries were prepared by immunoSEQ multiplex PCR; TCRdb keeps only in-frame clonotypes and omits some of them. The sample lists under 45,000 clones; roughly nine tenths were seen once. The sequencing here drew on CD4+ T cells sorted from PBMCs after approximately 19-hour stimulation, taken from a patient who received antiretroviral therapy. All receptors come from an adult man with HIV who was CMV-seropositive. Each CDR3 is given with its conserved first and last residue. Fields, in order: clone size, D gene, V gene, J gene, CDR3 DNA, CDR3 protein. The D gene is left open where the match is weak. Rows give clone size only sometimes, using once, few, many, or a class for an expanded clone.

>.|TRBD2|TRBV12-3/TRBV12-4|TRBJ2-5
TGTGCCAGCAGTTTATTCGGGGGGGAGACCCAGTACTTC
CASSLFGGETQYF
>.|.|TRBV19|TRBJ2-5
TGTGCCAGTAGTATACTGGGACCCATCGGAGAGACCCAGTACTTC
CASSILGPIGETQYF
>.|.|TRBV7-9|TRBJ1-2
TGTGCCAGCAGCCCCCGGGACAACTATGGCTACACCTTC
CASSPRDNYGYTF
>.|TRBD1|TRBV7-3|TRBJ1-5
TGTGCCAGCAGCTTAAGCTCGACAGGGGATCAGCCCCAGCATTTT
CASSLSSTGDQPQHF
>.|.|TRBV27|TRBJ2-7
TGTGCCAGCAGTCTATCAGGAATTTCGAGCTACGAGCAGTACTTC
CASSLSGISSYEQYF
>.|TRBD1|TRBV7-9|TRBJ2-1
TGTGCCAGCAGCTTTTTGGGACAGGGGGCGAGGAATGAGCAGTTCTTC
CASSFLGQGARNEQFF
>.|.|TRBV25-1|TRBJ2-1
TGTGCCACCCTGTCGGGACGGAGCTACAATGAGCAGTTCTTC
CATLSGRSYNEQFF
>.|TRBD1|TRBV2|TRBJ1-4
TGTGCCAGCACCCATCGGGGACAGGGCCTTTCTAATGAAAAACTGTTTTTT
CASTHRGQGLSNEKLFF
>.|TRBD1|TRBV7-2|TRBJ1-5
TGTGCCAGCAGCTCCGCAGGGGGCCAGCCCCAGCATTTT
CASSSAGGQPQHF
>.|.|TRBV9|TRBJ2-3
TGTGCCAGCAGCTCCGTAAACACAGATACGCAGTATTTT
CASSSVNTDTQYF
>.|TRBD1|TRBV28|TRBJ2-7
TGTGCCAGCAGCCCTCCTCCGGGACAGGGACGCGAGCAGTACTTC
CASSPPPGQGREQYF
>.|.|TRBV3-1/TRBV3-2|TRBJ1-2
TGTGCCAGCAGCCGAGAAACTAACTATGGCTACACCTTC
CASSRETNYGYTF
>.|.|TRBV24-1|TRBJ1-5
TGTGCCACCAGTGAGGGAACAGGACCCAATCAGCCCCAGCATTTT
CATSEGTGPNQPQHF
>.|.|TRBV2|TRBJ2-2
TGTGTCAGCAGTGGACCCCAGGGTAGAATCGCGAACACCGGGGAGCTGTTTTTT
CVSSGPQGRIANTGELFF
>.|.|TRBV19|TRBJ1-2
TGTGCCAGTAGTATGAAAGGCGGGGGTTCAGCAAATGGCTACACCTTC
CASSMKGGGSANGYTF
>.|.|TRBV19|TRBJ1-1
TGTGCCAGTAGTCCGGGACTGAGGAACACTGAAGCTTTCTTT
CASSPGLRNTEAFF
>.|.|TRBV6-5|TRBJ1-5
TGTGCCAGCAGCCCCGGAGGGATCCCAAATCAGCCCCAGCATTTT
CASSPGGIPNQPQHF
>.|.|TRBV19|TRBJ2-4
TGTGCCAGTAGTATGGGCCTAGGGAAAAACATTCAGTACTTC
CASSMGLGKNIQYF
>few|.|TRBV7-7|TRBJ2-3
TGTGCCAGCAGCTTAGGGCGGGGAGCGAGCACAGATACGCAGTATTTT
CASSLGRGASTDTQYF
>once|.|TRBV7-2|TRBJ1-5
TGTGCCAGCAGCTTAGCGCTAGGGAGAGGCAATCAGCCCCAGCATTTT
CASSLALGRGNQPQHF
>.|TRBD1|TRBV2|TRBJ2-3
TGTGCCAGCACTCTGGGGAGGGACAGGGGGTTAGATACGCAGTATTTT
CASTLGRDRGLDTQYF
>.|TRBD1|TRBV2|TRBJ2-7
TGTGCCAGCCGTCGTGACAGGGTTGGGAAGTACTTC
CASRRDRVGKYF
>.|TRBD1|TRBV10-2|TRBJ1-1
TGCGCCAGCACTTCGGGACAGCTGAACACTGAAGCTTTCTTT
CASTSGQLNTEAFF
>few|.|TRBV28|TRBJ1-1
TGTGCCAGCAGTTCTGGGGCAGGGGATGGTGAAGCTTTCTTT
CASSSGAGDGEAFF
>few|.|TRBV19|TRBJ1-1
TGTGCCAGTAGTAAAGGGAACCCCGGGCACACTGAAGCTTTCTTT
CASSKGNPGHTEAFF
>.|.|TRBV7-3|TRBJ2-3
TGTGCCAGCAGCTTGAGTAGAGGCGCGAGCACAGATACGCAGTATTTT
CASSLSRGASTDTQYF
>.|.|TRBV6-1|TRBJ2-6
TGTGCCAGCAGTGACGACAGCGGGTCTGCTGGGGCCAACGTCCTGACTTTC
CASSDDSGSAGANVLTF
>.|.|TRBV2|TRBJ1-5
TGTGCCAGCAGCGGACGGTTCGTAGTCGATCAGCCCCAGCATTTT
CASSGRFVVDQPQHF
>.|.|TRBV29-1|TRBJ2-4
TGCAGCGTTGGGCCAGGCCTAGCCAAAAACATTCAGTACTTC
CSVGPGLAKNIQYF
>.|.|TRBV30|TRBJ1-1
TGTGCCTGGAGTCGGGGGGACGGATCGAACACTGAAGCTTTCTTT
CAWSRGDGSNTEAFF
>.|TRBD1|TRBV6-6|TRBJ1-4
TGTGCCAGCAGGGGGGACAGGGGAAACGAAAAACTGTTTTTT
CASRGDRGNEKLFF
>.|TRBD2|TRBV6-5|TRBJ2-6
TGTGCCAGCAGGACGGGGGGCTCTGGGGCCAACGTCCTGACTTTC
CASRTGGSGANVLTF
>.|TRBD2|TRBV5-1|TRBJ2-5
TGCGCCAGCAGCTTGTGGCCCGTACTAGCGAATCAAGAGACCCAGTACTTC
CASSLWPVLANQETQYF
>.|TRBD1|TRBV7-9|TRBJ1-2
TGTGCCAGCAGCTTCAGACAGGGGTGGGATGGCTACACCTTC
CASSFRQGWDGYTF
>.|TRBD1|TRBV19|TRBJ2-7
TGTGCCAGTAGTACGGACAGGGTGGAGCCGCAGTACTTC
CASSTDRVEPQYF
>.|TRBD1|TRBV6-4|TRBJ2-1
TGTGCCAGCAGTGACGGGGGACAGCTTAGCTCCTACAATGAGCAGTTCTTC
CASSDGGQLSSYNEQFF
>.|.|TRBV6-5|TRBJ1-2
TGTGCCAGCACCCGAATGGGGGGCGGCTATGGCTACACCTTC
CASTRMGGGYGYTF